This T cell receptor (beta chain) was identified in a study of cytomegalovirus exposure and HLA in healthy donors. In the study overall: The 90 to 150 validation repertoires used the same platform as the roughly 670 first-cohort repertoires (as reported by a later analysis). General study findings and limits: The CMV antigen specificity of a few CMV-associated chains was confirmed through in vitro analysis.

V was cut by 4 bases and J by 7 bases, with 12 bases left in between. This CDR3 region has 13 residues. Per germline, CDR1 SGHNT and CDR2 YENEEA. Generated by immunoSEQ multiplex PCR, the TCRdb table keeps only in-frame clones and is missing some. Altogether approximately 220,000 clones are present, over 70% being singletons, with the ten largest covering about an eighth. This clone was counted once. Its antigen is as yet unknown. Specimen: PBMCs. The chain combines TRBV11-3 with TRBJ2-3; tentative D call: TRBD1 (5 bases). The source of this sequence is a woman younger than 45 in good health and CMV-seropositive. CDR3 protein: CASSSMDTHTQYF. The CDR3, as DNA: TGTGCCAGCAGCTCCATGGACACGCATACGCAGTATTTT.